This TCR beta chain was identified in a study of T-cell memory formation after mild COVID-19. Study-level background: Clustering of TCRs was largely donor specific.

As to this clonotype: Its antigen is currently unknown.

Findings of the study overall: Clones which contracted sat mainly in CM and EM if CD4+, and in EMRA if CD8+.

Amplification by 5'RACE using constant-segment primers produced TCR alpha and TCR beta cDNA libraries that carried sample barcodes and UMIs. TCRdb redid the calling of the 5' RACE reads with MiXCR, one entry per CDR3 protein. The table has a few hundred thousand distinct CDR3 sequences, roughly a fifth seen once. From germline, CDR1 is SEHNR and CDR2 FQNEAQ (reference sequence). V was pared by 5 bases and J by 3 bases, with 6 bases of the junction left unmatched. The CDR3 is 15 residues long. The source of this sequence is a man in his late teens or twenties who had mild COVID-19 (a few samples of this study predate the infection). Cell type and time point are not known. The specimen sequenced was PBMCs or a T cell subset sorted from them (not recorded which). J is TRBJ2-7 and V is TRBV7-9, with 11 nucleotides matching TRBD1. This CDR3 is CASSPTGTGGYEQYV. DNA of the CDR3: TGTGCCAGCAGCCCGACCGGGACAGGGGGCTACGAGCAGTACGTC.